Listed below are T cell receptor beta chains from one sample, sequenced in a study of shared clonotypes between healthy human individuals. Using immunoSEQ multiplex PCR, the repertoire was profiled, and TCRdb retains in-frame clones only, with some absent. Of around 2,100,000 clones in the sample, about 94% were seen once. Sequenced: naive CD8+ T cells sorted from blood. The receptors stem from a man younger than 30 in good health. Both conserved end residues are part of each CDR3. Each record gives: V gene, clone size, J gene, D gene, CDR3 DNA, CDR3 protein. A D gene is named only where the DNA matches it firmly. Clone size, where shown, is once, few, many, or a class for clones that have expanded.

v_gene: TRBV7-9; abundance: NA; j_gene: TRBJ2-7; d_gene: NA; CDR3nt: TGTGCCAGCAGCTTAGTACAGGGTTTGTACGAGCAGTACTTC; CDR3aa: CASSLVQGLYEQYF
v_gene: TRBV7-8; abundance: NA; j_gene: TRBJ2-2; d_gene: TRBD2; CDR3nt: TGTGCCAGCAGCCCCGGACTAGCGGGAGCCGGGGAGCTGTTTTTT; CDR3aa: CASSPGLAGAGELFF
v_gene: TRBV5-1; abundance: NA; j_gene: TRBJ2-3; d_gene: NA; CDR3nt: TGCGCCAGCCGGAAGGGGGGTGACAGGATCGGGACGGATACGCAGTATTTT; CDR3aa: CASRKGGDRIGTDTQYF
v_gene: TRBV7-6; abundance: NA; j_gene: TRBJ2-5; d_gene: NA; CDR3nt: TGTGCCAGTTCCGGGATCCAAGAGACCCAGTACTTC; CDR3aa: CASSGIQETQYF
v_gene: TRBV2; abundance: NA; j_gene: TRBJ2-2; d_gene: TRBD2; CDR3nt: TGTGCCAGCAGCCAGGGGCTAGCGGGAGGCCCGAACACCGGGGAGCTGTTTTTT; CDR3aa: CASSQGLAGGPNTGELFF
v_gene: TRBV15; abundance: NA; j_gene: TRBJ2-1; d_gene: TRBD2; CDR3nt: TGTGCCACCAGCATACTGGCGGGAGACGGTAATGAGCAGTTCTTC; CDR3aa: CATSILAGDGNEQFF
v_gene: TRBV7-9; abundance: few; j_gene: TRBJ2-2; d_gene: TRBD1; CDR3nt: TGTGCCAGCAGCTTAGTAGGAGGGACAGGTCCCGGGGAGCTGTTTTTT; CDR3aa: CASSLVGGTGPGELFF
v_gene: TRBV4-1; abundance: NA; j_gene: TRBJ2-3; d_gene: TRBD2; CDR3nt: TGCGCCAGCAGCCAACCTAGCGGGGGAGCGACAGATACGCAGTATTTT; CDR3aa: CASSQPSGGATDTQYF
v_gene: TRBV5-1; abundance: NA; j_gene: TRBJ1-2; d_gene: TRBD1; CDR3nt: TGCGCCAGCAGCGATCAACCGGGACAGAACTATGGCTACACCTTC; CDR3aa: CASSDQPGQNYGYTF
v_gene: TRBV11-3; abundance: NA; j_gene: TRBJ2-1; d_gene: NA; CDR3nt: TGTGCCAGCAGCTTAGATATCGGGGGAGGACACAATGAGCAGTTCTTC; CDR3aa: CASSLDIGGGHNEQFF
v_gene: TRBV25-1; abundance: NA; j_gene: TRBJ2-5; d_gene: TRBD2; CDR3nt: TGTGCCAGCAGTGAATACTGGACTAGCGGGATGACCCAAGAGACCCAGTACTTC; CDR3aa: CASSEYWTSGMTQETQYF
v_gene: TRBV14; abundance: NA; j_gene: TRBJ2-7; d_gene: TRBD1; CDR3nt: TGTGCCAGCAGCCAAGATTGGGCAGGGGGCGGCTACGAGCAGTACTTC; CDR3aa: CASSQDWAGGGYEQYF
v_gene: TRBV11-1; abundance: NA; j_gene: TRBJ2-7; d_gene: NA; CDR3nt: TGTGCCAGCAGCTCGACAGCATCCTACGAGCAGTACTTC; CDR3aa: CASSSTASYEQYF
v_gene: TRBV6-5; abundance: NA; j_gene: TRBJ1-1; d_gene: TRBD1; CDR3nt: TGTGCCAGCAGCCCCGGGACAGGGAGCCACACTGAAGCTTTCTTT; CDR3aa: CASSPGTGSHTEAFF
v_gene: TRBV19; abundance: NA; j_gene: TRBJ2-7; d_gene: NA; CDR3nt: TGTGCCAGTAGTATAGGGTCAACCTCCTACGAGCAGTACTTC; CDR3aa: CASSIGSTSYEQYF
v_gene: TRBV4-1; abundance: NA; j_gene: TRBJ2-2; d_gene: NA; CDR3nt: TGCGCCAGCAGCCAATATGGACCCAGCACCGGGGAGCTGTTTTTT; CDR3aa: CASSQYGPSTGELFF
v_gene: TRBV5-6; abundance: once; j_gene: TRBJ2-1; d_gene: NA; CDR3nt: TGTGCCAGCAGCTTTCTCCGGGAGTTTGATGAGCAGTTCTTC; CDR3aa: CASSFLREFDEQFF
v_gene: TRBV6-6; abundance: NA; j_gene: TRBJ2-7; d_gene: NA; CDR3nt: TGTGCCAGCAAGGAGGGTCCGACCTACGAGCAGTACTTC; CDR3aa: CASKEGPTYEQYF
v_gene: TRBV28; abundance: NA; j_gene: TRBJ2-2; d_gene: TRBD2; CDR3nt: TGTGCCAGCAGTCTACAGGCGGGGGACTTAAACACCGGGGAGCTGTTTTTT; CDR3aa: CASSLQAGDLNTGELFF
v_gene: TRBV19; abundance: NA; j_gene: TRBJ2-2; d_gene: NA; CDR3nt: TGTGCCAGTAGTTGGGGGGTCACCGGGGAGCTGTTTTTT; CDR3aa: CASSWGVTGELFF
v_gene: TRBV6-5; abundance: NA; j_gene: TRBJ2-5; d_gene: NA; CDR3nt: TGTGCCAGTCGCGCCGGGAACGAAGAGACCCAGTACTTC; CDR3aa: CASRAGNEETQYF
v_gene: TRBV27; abundance: NA; j_gene: TRBJ2-3; d_gene: TRBD2; CDR3nt: TGTGCCAGCAGTGGGAGTAGCGGGAGCTTACCAGATACGCAGTATTTT; CDR3aa: CASSGSSGSLPDTQYF
v_gene: TRBV9; abundance: NA; j_gene: TRBJ2-1; d_gene: NA; CDR3nt: TGTGCCAGCAGCGAAAACAGGCTGGACAATGAGCAGTTCTTC; CDR3aa: CASSENRLDNEQFF
v_gene: TRBV13; abundance: NA; j_gene: TRBJ1-3; d_gene: NA; CDR3nt: TGTGCCAGCAGCTTTCAGGGATTGTCTGGAAACACCATATATTTT; CDR3aa: CASSFQGLSGNTIYF
v_gene: TRBV19; abundance: NA; j_gene: TRBJ1-1; d_gene: NA; CDR3nt: TGTGCCAGTAGTTTGTCCGGGGGCACTGAAGCTTTCTTT; CDR3aa: CASSLSGGTEAFF
v_gene: TRBV5-5; abundance: NA; j_gene: TRBJ2-7; d_gene: NA; CDR3nt: TGTGCCAGCAGCTTTGGGGGGATGGCCTACGAGCAGTACTTC; CDR3aa: CASSFGGMAYEQYF
v_gene: TRBV13; abundance: NA; j_gene: TRBJ2-1; d_gene: TRBD1; CDR3nt: TGTGCCAGCAGCGACCCGGGACAGGGGGCGGATGAGCAGTTCTTC; CDR3aa: CASSDPGQGADEQFF
v_gene: TRBV4-3; abundance: NA; j_gene: TRBJ1-2; d_gene: TRBD1; CDR3nt: TGCGCCAGCAGCCAAGATGATAGGACAGGACCTAACTATGGCTACACCTTC; CDR3aa: CASSQDDRTGPNYGYTF
v_gene: TRBV5-6; abundance: NA; j_gene: TRBJ2-7; d_gene: NA; CDR3nt: TGTGCCAGCAGCTTGATGACAGGCCTATCCTACGAGCAGTACTTC; CDR3aa: CASSLMTGLSYEQYF
v_gene: TRBV19; abundance: NA; j_gene: TRBJ1-1; d_gene: NA; CDR3nt: TGTGCCAGTAGGGGGGTTTGGACTGAAGCTTTCTTT; CDR3aa: CASRGVWTEAFF
v_gene: TRBV27; abundance: NA; j_gene: TRBJ1-4; d_gene: NA; CDR3nt: TGTGCCAGCAGCGACGTCGGGAATGAAAAACTGTTTTTT; CDR3aa: CASSDVGNEKLFF
v_gene: TRBV14; abundance: NA; j_gene: TRBJ2-1; d_gene: TRBD2; CDR3nt: TGTGCCAGCAGTCCCGGACTAGCGGCCTACAATGAGCAGTTCTTC; CDR3aa: CASSPGLAAYNEQFF
v_gene: TRBV6-5; abundance: NA; j_gene: TRBJ1-2; d_gene: NA; CDR3nt: TGTGCCAGCAGTTTAACGGCATCGGATGGCTACACCTTC; CDR3aa: CASSLTASDGYTF
v_gene: TRBV28; abundance: NA; j_gene: TRBJ2-5; d_gene: NA; CDR3nt: TGTGCCAGCAGTCTCGGTGGAGGGGGACAAGAGACCCAGTACTTC; CDR3aa: CASSLGGGGQETQYF
v_gene: TRBV9; abundance: NA; j_gene: TRBJ2-7; d_gene: NA; CDR3nt: TGTGCCAGCAGCTTAAGCGGGACAAGCTCCTACGAGCAGTACTTC; CDR3aa: CASSLSGTSSYEQYF
v_gene: TRBV29-1; abundance: NA; j_gene: TRBJ2-1; d_gene: TRBD1; CDR3nt: TGCAGCGCGAGGGACAGTTACAATGAGCAGTTCTTC; CDR3aa: CSARDSYNEQFF
v_gene: TRBV4-2; abundance: NA; j_gene: TRBJ2-7; d_gene: TRBD1; CDR3nt: TGTGCCAGCAGCACAGGGGAAGCCTACGAGCAGTACTTC; CDR3aa: CASSTGEAYEQYF
v_gene: TRBV4-1; abundance: NA; j_gene: TRBJ2-7; d_gene: NA; CDR3nt: TGCGCCAGCAGCCAAGAAAATTGGGTTTCCTACGAGCAGTACTTC; CDR3aa: CASSQENWVSYEQYF
v_gene: TRBV19; abundance: NA; j_gene: TRBJ1-1; d_gene: TRBD1; CDR3nt: TGTGCCAGTAGTAAACTCCGACAGGGGGACACTGAAGCTTTCTTT; CDR3aa: CASSKLRQGDTEAFF
v_gene: TRBV10-2; abundance: once; j_gene: TRBJ2-3; d_gene: NA; CDR3nt: TGCGCCAGCAGTGTATCGGCGGTAAGCACAGATACGCAGTATTTT; CDR3aa: CASSVSAVSTDTQYF
v_gene: TRBV23-1; abundance: NA; j_gene: TRBJ1-1; d_gene: NA; CDR3nt: TGCGCCAGCAGCAACTGGGGGGCGCGCACTGAAGCTTTCTTT; CDR3aa: CASSNWGARTEAFF
v_gene: TRBV6-5; abundance: NA; j_gene: TRBJ2-7; d_gene: TRBD2; CDR3nt: TGTGCCAGCAGCGGGACTAGCGGCACTTTCTACGAGCAGTACTTC; CDR3aa: CASSGTSGTFYEQYF
v_gene: TRBV7-9; abundance: NA; j_gene: TRBJ2-2; d_gene: NA; CDR3nt: TGTGCCAGCAGCGCGTTTGGGGAGCTGTTTTTT; CDR3aa: CASSAFGELFF
v_gene: TRBV27; abundance: NA; j_gene: TRBJ1-1; d_gene: TRBD1; CDR3nt: TGTGCCAGCAGTCCATGGGACAGTTTGAACACTGAAGCTTTCTTT; CDR3aa: CASSPWDSLNTEAFF
v_gene: TRBV28; abundance: once; j_gene: TRBJ2-3; d_gene: NA; CDR3nt: TGTGCCAGCAGTTTCGGGCCTTCAGATACGCAGTATTTT; CDR3aa: CASSFGPSDTQYF
v_gene: TRBV4-3; abundance: NA; j_gene: TRBJ2-7; d_gene: NA; CDR3nt: TGCGCCAGCAGCCAAGAACCAGGGAGCTCCTACGAGCAGTACTTC; CDR3aa: CASSQEPGSSYEQYF
v_gene: TRBV2; abundance: once; j_gene: TRBJ2-1; d_gene: NA; CDR3nt: TGTGCCAGCAGTGAAGGGCAGGGGCGATACTCCTACAATGAGCAGTTCTTC; CDR3aa: CASSEGQGRYSYNEQFF
v_gene: TRBV11-2; abundance: NA; j_gene: TRBJ1-6; d_gene: NA; CDR3nt: TGTGCCAGCAGCTTAGATAACCCCATGGACCCCACCTCCCTCCACTTT; CDR3aa: CASSLDNPMDPTSLHF
v_gene: TRBV6-6; abundance: NA; j_gene: TRBJ2-5; d_gene: NA; CDR3nt: TGTGCCAGCAGTTACGTTGGGGTGGGAGAGACCCAGTACTTC; CDR3aa: CASSYVGVGETQYF
v_gene: TRBV4-2; abundance: NA; j_gene: TRBJ1-2; d_gene: NA; CDR3nt: TGTGCCAGCAGCCAAGATCGCGCAATCTATGGCTACACCTTC; CDR3aa: CASSQDRAIYGYTF
v_gene: TRBV4-3; abundance: NA; j_gene: TRBJ2-1; d_gene: NA; CDR3nt: TGCGCCAGCAGCCAAGACCGGAGCTCCTACAATGAGCAGTTCTTC; CDR3aa: CASSQDRSSYNEQFF
v_gene: TRBV13; abundance: NA; j_gene: TRBJ1-2; d_gene: TRBD1; CDR3nt: TGTGCCAGCAGCTTAGAACCGGGACAGGGGGCGTCTGGCTACACCTTC; CDR3aa: CASSLEPGQGASGYTF
v_gene: TRBV5-5; abundance: NA; j_gene: TRBJ2-7; d_gene: NA; CDR3nt: TGTGCCAGCAGCTTGGTTCTGGGTACGTACGAGCAGTACTTC; CDR3aa: CASSLVLGTYEQYF
v_gene: TRBV27; abundance: NA; j_gene: TRBJ1-6; d_gene: NA; CDR3nt: TGTGCCAGCAGTTTATCGGCCATTTCACCCCTCCACTTT; CDR3aa: CASSLSAISPLHF
v_gene: TRBV19; abundance: NA; j_gene: TRBJ2-3; d_gene: NA; CDR3nt: TGTGCCAGCTCAGGGCCGAAGGTCTCAGATACGCAGTATTTT; CDR3aa: CASSGPKVSDTQYF
v_gene: TRBV7-9; abundance: NA; j_gene: TRBJ1-6; d_gene: NA; CDR3nt: TGTGCCAGCAGCTTAGGGTGGGGAGGTGGCTCACCCCTCCACTTT; CDR3aa: CASSLGWGGGSPLHF
v_gene: TRBV6-1; abundance: few; j_gene: TRBJ2-3; d_gene: NA; CDR3nt: TGTGCCAGCAGTGAAGGGACAGATACGCAGTATTTT; CDR3aa: CASSEGTDTQYF
v_gene: TRBV28; abundance: NA; j_gene: TRBJ1-3; d_gene: NA; CDR3nt: TGTGCCAGCAGTTTCACAGAAGGATCTAGTCCAATATATTTT; CDR3aa: CASSFTEGSSPIYF
v_gene: TRBV5-4; abundance: NA; j_gene: TRBJ1-3; d_gene: NA; CDR3nt: TGTGCCAGCTGGGGTGGCAGAGGAAACACCATATATTTT; CDR3aa: CASWGGRGNTIYF